Presented here are 14 T cell receptor beta chains from one specimen sequenced in a study of Ad26.COV2.S vaccination and SARS-CoV-2 variants. As to treatment: some 20 received Ad26.COV2.S at low or high dose, single or two shots; five or six received placebo; per-sample allocation not given. Day 63 after the first vaccine or placebo injection was the time point for sampling. Only in-frame clones appear in the TCRdb table, and some are missing; sequencing was by immunoSEQ multiplex PCR. The sample includes about 350,000 clones, about 89% seen only once; the top ten take around 5.3%. The sequencing used peripheral blood, collected in a trial of Ad26.COV2.S vaccine versus placebo. The receptors shown here come from a person aged 18-65 years who received the Ad26.COV2.S COVID-19 vaccine or a placebo.

This chain's CDR3 is CASSHLSNIQYF. The CDR3 DNA reads TGTGCCAGCAGCCACCTTTCAAACATTCAGTACTTC. The chain recombines TRBV3-1 (or the pseudogene TRBV3-2) with TRBJ2-4; D unresolved. Germline loops: CDR1 LGHDT, CDR2 YNNKEL (reference sequence). This CDR3 spans 12 amino acids. V lost 3 bases and J lost 6, with 6 bases in between.

This chain uses TRBV29-1 with TRBJ2-3, with unresolved D. The CDR3 is 11 amino acids. CDR1 and CDR2 (germline): SQVTM, ANQGSEA. The V end lost 4 bases, the J end lost 4 bases, and 6 bases lay between the germline ends. The DNA of the CDR3 is TGCAGCGTTGCAGGCCCAGATACGCAGTATTTT. Residues: CSVAGPDTQYF.

The chain has TRBV19 and TRBJ1-2; D might be TRBD1 (6 bases). The CDR3 has 15 amino acids. Germline V gene lookup returns CDR1 LNHDA and CDR2 SQIVND (reference sequence). Trimming took off 5 bases at V and 6 bases at J, with 19 bases between the two ends. The CDR3 nucleotides read TGTGCCAGTAGTGTCGGTACAGGGAAAATGGATGGCTACACCTTC. Translation gives CASSVGTGKMDGYTF. The whole variable domain, filled in from reference TRBV19 and TRBJ1-2, reads DGGITQSPKYLFRKEGQNVTLSCEQNLNHDAMYWYRQDPGQGLRLIYYSQIVNDFQKGDIAEGYSVSREKKESFPLTVTSAQKNPTAFYLCASSVGTGKMDGYTFGSGTRLTVV.

The CDR3 reads CASSLGGLAGRQGEQFF. CDR3 in DNA: TGTGCCAGCAGCTTAGGGGGACTAGCGGGGAGACAGGGTGAGCAGTTCTTC. The chain combines TRBV11-3 with TRBJ2-1; TRBD2 matches 13 bases. The CDR3 length is 17 residues. Germline V gives CDR1 SGHNT, CDR2 YENEEA. Trimming took 1 base from V and 9 from J; bases not matched to a gene: 9.

This chain links TRBV7-9 with TRBJ1-1; 8 bases are a match to TRBD1. V was clipped by 5 bases and J by 1 base; unmatched bases: 3. The germline V gene has CDR1 SEHNR and CDR2 FQNEAQ (reference sequence). The CDR3 spans 14 residues. CDR3 nucleotide sequence: TGTGCCAGCAGCGGGGGACAGGCGAACACTGAAGCTTTCTTT. Protein: CASSGGQANTEAFF.

The chain joins TRBV4-2 to TRBJ2-3, with TRBD2 matching over 7 bases. CDR3 length: 16 residues. Germline CDR1 is LGHNA and CDR2 is YNFKEQ. V lost 2 bases to trimming and J lost 4 bases; unmatched junction nucleotides: 9. CDR3 DNA sequence: TGTGCCAGCAGCCAATCGGGTGCGGGAGCTCCAGATACGCAGTATTTT. It yields the protein CASSQSGAGAPDTQYF.

The chain joins TRBV11-2 to TRBJ1-2; D gene ambiguous. CDR1 is SGHAT and CDR2 is FQNNGV in the germline V gene. V was pared by 1 base and J by 8 bases, with 14 bases between. The CDR3 contains 14 residues. The CDR3 loop is CASSLVSAVGGYTF. The CDR3 DNA reads TGTGCCAGCAGCTTAGTGTCCGCAGTGGGGGGCTACACCTTC.

The chain employs TRBV13 and TRBJ1-3; D unresolved. This CDR3 region has 16 residues. Per germline, CDR1 PRHDT and CDR2 FYEKMQ (reference sequence). V lost 3 bases, J lost 0 bases, and 12 bases lay in between. This CDR3 reads CASSFFAYPSGNTIYF. DNA for the CDR3: TGTGCCAGCAGCTTTTTCGCTTACCCCTCTGGAAACACCATATATTTT.

V is TRBV5-6 and J is TRBJ2-3; D unclear. The germline CDR1 and CDR2 sequences are SGHDT and YYEEEE. The CDR3 contains 14 residues. V was trimmed by 4 bases and J by 2 bases, leaving 11 bases between them. As DNA, the CDR3 is TGTGCCAGCAGCGGAGTCGGAATCACAGATACGCAGTATTTT. Residues: CASSGVGITDTQYF. The full variable domain, completed using reference TRBV5-6 and TRBJ2-3, is DAGVTQSPTHLIKTRGQQVTLRCSPKSGHDTVSWYQQALGQGPQFIFQYYEEEERQRGNFPDRFSGHQFPNYSSELNVNALLLGDSALYLCASSGVGITDTQYFGPGTRLTVL.

The chain's CDR3 is CASSPGPSSGNTIYF. The CDR3 bases are TGTGCCAGCAGTCCCGGACCTAGCTCTGGAAACACCATATATTTT. V usage is TRBV27 and J usage is TRBJ1-3; D unclear. Germline values: CDR1 MNHEY, CDR2 SMNVEV (reference sequence). CDR3 size: 15 residues. V was clipped by 5 bases and J by 0 bases, with 11 bases between them.

The chain has TRBV10-1 and TRBJ2-5; the match to TRBD2 covers 13 bases. The V and J ends lost 5 bases and 3 bases, in that order; junction bases with no gene match: 6. The length of the CDR3 is 16 residues. The germline gives CDR1 WNHNN, CDR2 SYGVQD (reference sequence). CDR3 amino acids: CASSPWGTSGKETQYF. The CDR3 DNA is TGCGCCAGCAGTCCATGGGGGACTAGCGGGAAAGAGACCCAGTACTTC.

The V gene is TRBV6-5, the J gene TRBJ1-2, with a possible D match to TRBD1 (6 bases). The length of the CDR3 is 16 residues. The V gene's germline CDR1 is MNHEY and CDR2 SVGAGI. V shed 0 bases and J shed 8 bases, with 19 bases lying between them. CDR3 nucleotide sequence: TGTGCCAGCAGTTACTCGAAGGGGGAAAGGCTGCAGGGCTACACCTTC. Amino acid sequence: CASSYSKGERLQGYTF.

The chain employs TRBV5-8 and TRBJ2-3; 7 bases match TRBD1. Germline V gene lookup returns CDR1 SGHTS and CDR2 YDEGEE. J lost 5 bases, V lost 2 bases, and 11 bases had no gene match. This CDR3 comprises 16 residues. The CDR3 sequence is CASSFAGRGRLDTQYF. As DNA, the CDR3 is TGTGCCAGCAGCTTTGCGGGCAGGGGGAGATTAGATACGCAGTATTTT.

The chain carries TRBV28 and TRBJ1-5; D remains ambiguous. The CDR3 is 17 amino acids. V lost 5 bases and J 0 bases, leaving 17 bases between the germline ends. Germline CDR1 MDHEN, CDR2 SYDVKM. CDR3 residues: CASSETRTFYSNQPQHF. The CDR3 DNA reads TGTGCCAGCAGTGAAACCCGAACGTTTTATAGCAATCAGCCCCAGCATTTT.